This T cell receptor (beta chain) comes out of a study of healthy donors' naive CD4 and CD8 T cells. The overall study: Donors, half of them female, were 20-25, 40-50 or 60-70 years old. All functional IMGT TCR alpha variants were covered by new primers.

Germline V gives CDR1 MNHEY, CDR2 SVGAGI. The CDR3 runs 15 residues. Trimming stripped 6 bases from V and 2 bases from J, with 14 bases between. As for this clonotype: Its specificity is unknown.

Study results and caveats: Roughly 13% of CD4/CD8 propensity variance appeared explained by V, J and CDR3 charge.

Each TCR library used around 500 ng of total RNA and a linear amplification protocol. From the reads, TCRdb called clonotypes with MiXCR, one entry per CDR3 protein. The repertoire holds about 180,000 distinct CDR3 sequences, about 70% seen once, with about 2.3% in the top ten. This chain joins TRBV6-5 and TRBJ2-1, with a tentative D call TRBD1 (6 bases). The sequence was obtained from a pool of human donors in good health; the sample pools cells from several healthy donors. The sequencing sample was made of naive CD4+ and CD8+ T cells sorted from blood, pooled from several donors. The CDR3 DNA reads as TGTGCCAGCAGCAGCGCAGGGGCCCCCTACAATGAGCAGTTCTTC. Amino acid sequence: CASSSAGAPYNEQFF.